Below are 25 T cell receptor beta chains sequenced from a single sample in a study of blood T cell repertoires in COVID-19. This table comes from immunoSEQ multiplex PCR, and its TCRdb copy is limited to in-frame clones, with some not included. Of 250,000 or so clones listed, around 86% are singletons. The sequenced material came from PBMCs or T cells enriched from blood (not recorded which). The receptors shown here come from a woman in her late teens or twenties who had recovered from COVID-19.

The V gene is TRBV24-1, the J gene TRBJ2-1; D ambiguous. The CDR3 is 13 amino acids. The germline V and J ends were trimmed by 0 bases and 6 bases, with 5 bases remaining between them. Germline values: CDR1 KGHDR, CDR2 SFDVKD. The CDR3 nucleotides read TGTGCCACCAGTGATTTGCTCGGCAATGAGCAGTTCTTC. This codes for CATSDLLGNEQFF.

CDR3 loop: CASSLAGDNQPQHF. For the CDR3, the DNA is TGTGCCAGCAGCTTGGCGGGGGACAATCAGCCCCAGCATTTT. V and J are TRBV5-4 and TRBJ1-5, with D perhaps matching TRBD1 (5 bases). Per the germline V gene, CDR1 is SGHNT and CDR2 is YYREEE (reference sequence). Trimming stripped 0 bases from V and 3 bases from J, with 7 bases between. This CDR3 has 14 amino acids.

As for this clone: Additional DNA sequences in this sample encode the identical CDR3. The chain links TRBV12-3 or TRBV12-4 to TRBJ1-1, with D possibly being TRBD1 (5 bases). Trimming removed 6 bases at V and 1 base at J, with 9 bases between. The CDR3 has 13 residues. CDR3 nucleotides: TGTGCCAGCAGCCTTACAGGGAACACTGAAGCTTTCTTT. Residues: CASSLTGNTEAFF.

J is TRBJ1-1 and V is TRBV7-9; 8 bases are shared with TRBD1. J gave up 1 base and V 4 bases, and 5 bases lay outside the gene matches. The CDR3 is 15 amino acids. The germline V gene has CDR1 SEHNR and CDR2 FQNEAQ (reference sequence). The CDR3 is CASSYPGQGNTEAFF. CDR3 bases: TGTGCCAGCAGCTATCCCGGACAGGGGAACACTGAAGCTTTCTTT. The variable domain in full, with the rest retrieved from reference TRBV7-9 and TRBJ1-1, is DTGVSQNPRHKITKRGQNVTFRCDPISEHNRLYWYRQTLGQGPEFLTYFQNEAQLEKSRLLSDRFSAERPKGSFSTLEIQRTEQGDSAMYLCASSYPGQGNTEAFFGQGTRLTVV.

The chain recombines TRBV12-3 or TRBV12-4 with TRBJ2-2, with D unclear. The CDR3 length is 13 residues. The ends were cut back, 3 bases at V and 0 bases at J, with 2 bases in the middle. The CDR3 DNA reads TGTGCCAGCAGTTTCTCGAACACCGGGGAGCTGTTTTTT. Protein: CASSFSNTGELFF.

The rearrangement joins TRBV5-1 to TRBJ2-5; TRBD2 aligns across 12 bases. The CDR3 extends over 15 amino acids. V gave up 5 bases and J gave up 2 bases; unmatched junction bases: 4. The germline V gene has CDR1 SGHRS and CDR2 YFSETQ. The CDR3 region has the DNA TGCGCCAGCAGAAGGACTAGCGGGGAACAAGAGACCCAGTACTTC. Residues: CASRRTSGEQETQYF. The variable domain in full, completed from reference TRBV5-1 and TRBJ2-5, reads KAGVTQTPRYLIKTRGQQVTLSCSPISGHRSVSWYQQTPGQGLQFLFEYFSETQRNKGNFPGRFSGRQFSNSRSEMNVSTLELGDSALYLCASRRTSGEQETQYFGPGTRLLVL.

The J gene is TRBJ2-1, the V gene TRBV5-5, with D possibly being TRBD2 (6 bases). The CDR3 covers 17 residues. V lost 2 bases and J 7 bases, leaving 22 bases between the germline ends. In germline, CDR1 is SGHKS, CDR2 YYEKEE (reference sequence). The CDR3 here is CASSFEHRAGPGNEQFF. CDR3 nucleotide sequence: TGTGCCAGCAGCTTTGAACACCGGGCGGGGCCTGGGAATGAGCAGTTCTTC.

The rearrangement joins TRBV7-2 to TRBJ1-5; D gene uncertain. The V end lost 1 base, the J end lost 7 bases, and 14 bases lay between the germline ends. The CDR3 is 15 amino acids. In germline, CDR1 is SGHTA, CDR2 FQGNSA. CDR3 DNA: TGTGCCAGCAGCTTAGGGCAGTCTCGCCGCCAGCCCCAGCATTTT. Protein sequence: CASSLGQSRRQPQHF.

CDR3 protein: CASSPYREMRTEAFF. The CDR3 DNA follows: TGTGCCAGCTCACCCTACAGGGAGATGAGGACTGAAGCTTTCTTT. The J gene is TRBJ1-1, the V gene TRBV18, with TRBD1 as a possible D gene (6 bases). The CDR3 runs to 15 residues. CDR1 is KGHSH and CDR2 is LQKENI in the germline V gene. Trimming stripped 3 bases from V and 5 bases from J, with 16 bases between.

This chain uses TRBV2 with TRBJ2-4; perhaps TRBD1 as D (6 bases). Between the trimmed V and J ends, which lost 6 bases and 7 bases, there was a span of 19 bases. Germline values: CDR1 SNHLY, CDR2 FYNNEI. The CDR3 is made up of 15 amino acids. CDR3 amino acids: CASSDLDRSWNIQYF. The DNA for the CDR3 is TGTGCCAGCAGCGATCTGGACAGATCATGGAACATTCAGTACTTC.

The chain uses TRBV6-5 and TRBJ1-2; 7 nucleotides agree with TRBD1. The V and J ends lost 6 bases and 3 bases, in that order; junction bases with no gene match: 4. Germline V gives CDR1 MNHEY, CDR2 SVGAGI. The CDR3 is 13 residues long. CDR3: CASSPDRDYGYTF. In nucleotides, the CDR3 is TGTGCCAGCAGCCCCGACAGGGACTATGGCTACACCTTC.

This sequence joins TRBV2 and TRBJ1-2; D may be TRBD1 (5 bases). V gave up 10 bases and J gave up 2 bases, with 17 bases separating them. This CDR3 region has 14 residues. The V gene's germline CDR1 is SNHLY and CDR2 FYNNEI. This chain's CDR3 is CATMAGYENYGYTF. The DNA of the CDR3 is TGTGCCACCATGGCAGGGTACGAAAACTATGGCTACACCTTC. Together with reference TRBV2 and TRBJ1-2, the CDR3 gives the full variable domain: EPEVTQTPSHQVTQMGQEVILRCVPISNHLYFYWYRQILGQKVEFLVSFYNNEISEKSEIFDDQFSVERPDGSNFTLKIRSTKLEDSAMYFCATMAGYENYGYTFGSGTRLTVV.

This clone has just one count. The V gene is TRBV9, the J gene TRBJ1-6; D uncertain. V was clipped by 0 bases and J by 12 bases, with 10 bases between them. This CDR3 contains 13 residues. Looked up from germline, CDR1 is SGDLS and CDR2 is YYNGEE. The CDR3, as DNA: TGTGCCAGCAGCGTAGAACCTGGCAGACCCCTCCACTTT. Its protein product is CASSVEPGRPLHF.

The V gene is TRBV9, the J gene TRBJ2-3; possibly TRBD2 for D (6 bases). V was pared by 3 bases and J by 0 bases, with 14 bases between. The CDR3 is made up of 16 amino acids. Germline loops: CDR1 SGDLS, CDR2 YYNGEE. The CDR3 DNA reads TGTGCCAGCAGCGCCACCCGACTAGTTAGCACAGATACGCAGTATTTT. It translates to CASSATRLVSTDTQYF.

This chain connects TRBV3-1 (or the pseudogene TRBV3-2) to TRBJ2-4, with a weak D call TRBD2 (5 bases). CDR3 length equals 17 residues. CDR1 LGHDT and CDR2 YNNKEL come from the germline V gene (reference sequence). Trimming left V 0 bases short and J 0 bases short, with 12 bases between. The CDR3 coding sequence is TGTGCCAGCAGCCAAGAAAGGACTCCAATAGCCAAAAACATTCAGTACTTC. Its protein product is CASSQERTPIAKNIQYF.

This chain joins TRBV15 and TRBJ1-2; unclear D gene. Trimming took 0 bases from V and 11 from J, leaving 13 bases between them. There are 13 residues in the CDR3. CDR1 is LNHNV and CDR2 is YYDKDF in the germline V gene (reference sequence). Written as DNA, the CDR3 is TGTGCCACCAGCAGAGATATTGTCGGAGAATACACCTTC. Encoded protein: CATSRDIVGEYTF.

The chain is built from TRBV5-8 and TRBJ2-2; 12 positions match TRBD2. Unmatched junction bases numbered 8, after V lost 5 bases and J lost 6 bases. The germline V gene has CDR1 SGHTS and CDR2 YDEGEE. The CDR3 spans 16 residues. The CDR3 spells CASSKRLAGDAGELFF. The CDR3 DNA reads TGTGCCAGCAGTAAGAGACTAGCGGGAGACGCCGGGGAGCTGTTTTTT.

The V and J genes are TRBV28 and TRBJ2-7; perhaps TRBD2 as D (6 bases). V was trimmed by 2 bases and J by 3 bases, leaving 23 bases between them. The CDR3 length is 18 residues. Per the germline V gene, CDR1 is MDHEN and CDR2 is SYDVKM. CDR3 loop: CASSLTGDLFSGYYEQYF. The DNA for the CDR3 is TGTGCCAGCAGTTTAACGGGGGATCTTTTTTCTGGTTACTACGAGCAGTACTTC. Full variable domain (rest looked up from reference TRBV28 and TRBJ2-7): DVKVTQSSRYLVKRTGEKVFLECVQDMDHENMFWYRQDPGLGLRLIYFSYDVKMKEKGDIPEGYSVSREKKERFSLILESASTNQTSMYLCASSLTGDLFSGYYEQYFGPGTRLTVT.

The rearrangement joins TRBV11-2 to TRBJ1-3, with 8 bases that match TRBD1. This CDR3 comprises 17 residues. CDR1 is SGHAT, CDR2 FQNNGV, per germline. J was trimmed by 4 bases and V by 1 base; bases with no gene match: 9. For the CDR3, the DNA is TGTGCCAGCAGCTTAGTTCCGACAGGGGCCGTCGGAAACACCATATATTTT. Translated: CASSLVPTGAVGNTIYF.

This clone was seen at least ten times. The chain has TRBV9 and TRBJ1-4; 7 bases match TRBD1. Per germline, CDR1 SGDLS and CDR2 YYNGEE. V trimming: 3 bases; J trimming: 3 bases; junction bases outside the gene matches: 8. The CDR3 extends over 16 amino acids. CDR3 amino acids: CASSARGGQPNEKLFF. The CDR3 DNA follows: TGTGCCAGCAGCGCCCGAGGGGGACAGCCTAATGAAAAACTGTTTTTT.

This clone has only a few counts. J is TRBJ1-2 and V is TRBV7-8; 7 positions match TRBD1. With 0 bases clipped from V and 5 bases from J, the junction kept 9 bases outside the gene matches. Germline values: CDR1 SGHVS, CDR2 FQNEAQ. There are 16 residues in the CDR3. This CDR3 is CASSLARNRGAYGYTF. Written as DNA, the CDR3 is TGTGCCAGCAGCTTAGCGCGTAACAGGGGCGCGTATGGCTACACCTTC.

The chain recombines TRBV5-1 with TRBJ2-1, with TRBD1 identical over 8 bases. Germline CDR1 reads SGHRS; CDR2 reads YFSETQ. The CDR3 has 15 residues. Trimming took 4 bases from V and 1 from J; bases not matched to a gene: 4. The DNA for the CDR3 is TGCGCCAGCAGCGCCGGGACAGGATCCTACAATGAGCAGTTCTTC. This encodes CASSAGTGSYNEQFF. Combining the CDR3 with reference TRBV5-1 and TRBJ2-1 gives the whole variable domain KAGVTQTPRYLIKTRGQQVTLSCSPISGHRSVSWYQQTPGQGLQFLFEYFSETQRNKGNFPGRFSGRQFSNSRSEMNVSTLELGDSALYLCASSAGTGSYNEQFFGPGTRLTVL.

This clone was picked up one time. This sequence joins TRBV10-3 and TRBJ2-7; 8 bases are shared with TRBD1. V gave up 7 bases and J gave up 4 bases; unmatched junction bases: 6. The CDR3 length is 13 residues. CDR1 is ENHRY, CDR2 SYGVKD, per germline. The DNA for the CDR3 is TGTGCCATCAATCCCGACAGGGGTTACGAGCAGTACTTC. Translating it yields CAINPDRGYEQYF.

The chain is built from TRBV15 and TRBJ2-1; TRBD2 matches at 7 bases. After removal of 1 base from V and 6 bases from J, the junction contained 3 bases not matched to a gene. Germline CDR1 LNHNV, CDR2 YYDKDF (reference sequence). The CDR3 loop spans 14 amino acids. The CDR3, as DNA: TGTGCCACCAGCAGAGGCGGGAGTGGCAATGAGCAGTTCTTC. It encodes CATSRGGSGNEQFF. Full variable domain (missing parts from reference TRBV15 and TRBJ2-1): DAMVIQNPRYQVTQFGKPVTLSCSQTLNHNVMYWYQQKSSQAPKLLFHYYDKDFNNEADTPDNFQSRRPNTSFCFLDIRSPGLGDTAMYLCATSRGGSGNEQFFGPGTRLTVL.

The chain couples TRBV6-5 to TRBJ2-3; 8 bases are shared with TRBD1. The V segment lost 7 bases and the J segment 4 bases; nucleotides outside the gene matches: 4. The CDR3 contains 13 residues. Germline-derived CDR1 and CDR2 are MNHEY and SVGAGI. This CDR3 is CASKSGGADTQYF. The CDR3 DNA reads as TGTGCCAGCAAGTCAGGGGGCGCAGATACGCAGTATTTT.